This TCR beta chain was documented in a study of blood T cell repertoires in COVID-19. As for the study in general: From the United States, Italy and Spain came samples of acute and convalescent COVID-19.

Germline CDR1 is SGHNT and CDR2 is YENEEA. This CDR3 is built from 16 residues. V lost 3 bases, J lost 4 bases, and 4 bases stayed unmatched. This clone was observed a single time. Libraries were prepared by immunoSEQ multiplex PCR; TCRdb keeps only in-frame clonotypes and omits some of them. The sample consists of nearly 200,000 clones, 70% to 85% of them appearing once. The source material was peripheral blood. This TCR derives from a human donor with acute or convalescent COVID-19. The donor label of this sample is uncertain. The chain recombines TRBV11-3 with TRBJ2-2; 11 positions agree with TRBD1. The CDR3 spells CASSFYGTGGTGELFF. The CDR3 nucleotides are TGTGCCAGCAGCTTTTATGGGACAGGGGGCACCGGGGAGCTGTTTTTT.